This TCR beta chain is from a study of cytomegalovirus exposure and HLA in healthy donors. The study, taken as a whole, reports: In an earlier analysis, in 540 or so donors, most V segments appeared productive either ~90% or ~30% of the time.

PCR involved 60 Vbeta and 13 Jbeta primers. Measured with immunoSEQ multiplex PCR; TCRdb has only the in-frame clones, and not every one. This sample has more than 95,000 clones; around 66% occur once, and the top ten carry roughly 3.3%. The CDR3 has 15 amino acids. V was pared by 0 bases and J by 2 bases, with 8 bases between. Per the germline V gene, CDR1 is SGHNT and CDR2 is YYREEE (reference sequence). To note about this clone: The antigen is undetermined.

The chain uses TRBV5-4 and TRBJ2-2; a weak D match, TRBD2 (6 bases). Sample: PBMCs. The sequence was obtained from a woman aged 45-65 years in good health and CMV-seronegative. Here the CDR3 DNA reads TGTGCCAGCAGCTTGGACGGGAGAAACACCGGGGAGCTGTTTTTT. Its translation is CASSLDGRNTGELFF.